This TCR beta chain was captured in a study of OX40 agonist ivuxolimab in advanced cancers. Libraries were prepared by immunoSEQ multiplex PCR; TCRdb keeps only in-frame clonotypes and omits some of them. This sample yields about 84,000 clones, of which 94% are seen a single time; roughly 11% belongs to the top ten. Germline V gene data show CDR1 as ENHRY and CDR2 as SYGVKD. V dropped 6 bases and J dropped 2 bases, with 11 bases sitting between them. CDR3 size: 13 residues. The starting material was CD4+ or CD8+ T cells sorted from blood, obtained in a trial of the OX40 agonist ivuxolimab. The TCR sequence derives from an adult with an advanced solid tumor such as melanoma, head and neck, liver or kidney cancer. This chain joins TRBV10-3 and TRBJ2-7; TRBD2 might be the D (6 bases). In nucleotides, the CDR3 is TGTGCCATCAGAGAGCGGGTAGCCTACGAGCAGTACTTC. It codes for CAIRERVAYEQYF.